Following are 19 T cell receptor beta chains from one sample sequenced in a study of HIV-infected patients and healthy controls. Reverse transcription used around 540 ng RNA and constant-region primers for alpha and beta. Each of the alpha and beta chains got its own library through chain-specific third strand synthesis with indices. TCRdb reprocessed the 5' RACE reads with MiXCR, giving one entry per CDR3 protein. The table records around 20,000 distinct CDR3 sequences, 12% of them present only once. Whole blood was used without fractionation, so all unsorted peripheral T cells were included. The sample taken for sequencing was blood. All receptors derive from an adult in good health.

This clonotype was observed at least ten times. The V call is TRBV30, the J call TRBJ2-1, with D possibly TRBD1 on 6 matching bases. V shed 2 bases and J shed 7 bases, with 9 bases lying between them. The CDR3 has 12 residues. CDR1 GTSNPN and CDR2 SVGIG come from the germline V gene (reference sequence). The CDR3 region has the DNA TGTGCCTGGAGTCGGCAGGGGAATGAGCAGTTCTTC. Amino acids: CAWSRQGNEQFF.

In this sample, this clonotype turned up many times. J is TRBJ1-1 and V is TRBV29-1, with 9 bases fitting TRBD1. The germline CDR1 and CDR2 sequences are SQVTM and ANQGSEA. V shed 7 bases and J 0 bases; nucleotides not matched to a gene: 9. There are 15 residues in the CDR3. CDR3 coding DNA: TGCAGCGCCCCTGGACAGGGGTATTTGAACACTGAAGCTTTCTTT. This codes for CSAPGQGYLNTEAFF.

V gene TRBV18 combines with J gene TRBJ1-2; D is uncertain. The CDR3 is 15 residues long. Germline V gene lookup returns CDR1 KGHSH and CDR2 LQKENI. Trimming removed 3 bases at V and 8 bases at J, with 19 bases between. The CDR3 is CASSPWVSLRRGYTF. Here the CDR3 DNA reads TGTGCCAGCTCACCGTGGGTTTCACTCAGGAGGGGCTACACCTTC.

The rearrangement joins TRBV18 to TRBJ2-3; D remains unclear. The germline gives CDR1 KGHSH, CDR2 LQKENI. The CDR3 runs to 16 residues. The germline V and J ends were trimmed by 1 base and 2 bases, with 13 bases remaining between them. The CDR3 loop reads CASSPRPTLSTDTQYF. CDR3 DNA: TGTGCCAGCTCACCACGCCCTACACTTTCCACAGATACGCAGTATTTT. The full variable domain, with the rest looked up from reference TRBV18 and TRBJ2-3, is NAGVMQNPRHLVRRRGQEARLRCSPMKGHSHVYWYRQLPEEGLKFMVYLQKENIIDESGMPKERFSAEFPKEGPSILRIQQVVRGDSAAYFCASSPRPTLSTDTQYFGPGTRLTVL.

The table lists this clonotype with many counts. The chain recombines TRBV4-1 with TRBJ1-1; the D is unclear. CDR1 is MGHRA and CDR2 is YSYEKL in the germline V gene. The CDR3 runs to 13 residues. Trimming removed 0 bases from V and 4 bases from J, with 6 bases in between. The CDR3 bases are TGCGCCAGCAGCCAAGATCGGGGCACTGAAGCTTTCTTT. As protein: CASSQDRGTEAFF.

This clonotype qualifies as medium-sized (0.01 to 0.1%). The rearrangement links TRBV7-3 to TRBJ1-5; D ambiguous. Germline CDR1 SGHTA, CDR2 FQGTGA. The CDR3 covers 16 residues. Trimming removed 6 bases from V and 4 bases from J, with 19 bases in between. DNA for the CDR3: TGTGCCAGCAGGTTTCCTACCTTTACCGGTAATCAGCCCCAGCATTTT. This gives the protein CASRFPTFTGNQPQHF.

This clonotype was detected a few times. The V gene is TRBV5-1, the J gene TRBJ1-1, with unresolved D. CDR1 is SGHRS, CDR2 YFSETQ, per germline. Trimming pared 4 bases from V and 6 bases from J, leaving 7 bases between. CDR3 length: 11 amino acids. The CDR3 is CASSPGAEAFF. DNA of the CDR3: TGCGCCAGCAGCCCGGGCGCTGAAGCTTTCTTT.

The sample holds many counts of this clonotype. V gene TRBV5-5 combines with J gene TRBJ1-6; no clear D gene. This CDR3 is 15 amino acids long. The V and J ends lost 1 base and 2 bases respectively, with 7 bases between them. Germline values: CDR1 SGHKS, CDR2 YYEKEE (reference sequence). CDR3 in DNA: TGTGCCAGCAGCTTGCGCGGGACCTATAATTCACCCCTCCACTTT. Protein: CASSLRGTYNSPLHF.

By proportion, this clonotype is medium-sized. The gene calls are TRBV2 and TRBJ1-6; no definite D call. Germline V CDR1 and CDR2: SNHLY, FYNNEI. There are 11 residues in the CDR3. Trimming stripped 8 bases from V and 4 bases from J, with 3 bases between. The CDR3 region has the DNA TGTGCCAGCTTGTATAATTCACCCCTCCACTTT. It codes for CASLYNSPLHF.

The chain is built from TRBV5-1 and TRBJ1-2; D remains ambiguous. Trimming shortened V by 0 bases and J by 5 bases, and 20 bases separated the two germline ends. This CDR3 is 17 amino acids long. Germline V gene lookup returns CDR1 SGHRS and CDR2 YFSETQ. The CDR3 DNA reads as TGCGCCAGCAGCTTGGCCAAAGGACCCCAAGTCTCTTATGGCTACACCTTC. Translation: CASSLAKGPQVSYGYTF.

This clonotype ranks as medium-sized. CDR3 nucleotides: TGTGCCAGCAGTTTAAGGGGGCCCTATAATTCACCCCTCCACTTT. This gives the protein CASSLRGPYNSPLHF. The chain employs TRBV28 and TRBJ1-6; 7 bases agree with TRBD1. Germline CDR1 MDHEN, CDR2 SYDVKM. Trimming cost V 2 bases and J 2 bases; bases outside gene matches: 0. The CDR3 has 15 residues.

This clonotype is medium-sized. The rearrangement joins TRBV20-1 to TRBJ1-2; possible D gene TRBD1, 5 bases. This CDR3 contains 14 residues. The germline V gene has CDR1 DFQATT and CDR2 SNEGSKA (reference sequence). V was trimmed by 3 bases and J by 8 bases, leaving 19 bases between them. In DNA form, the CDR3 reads TGCAGTGCTAGCCACCCGGGACGACTTGGGGGCTACACCTTC. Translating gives CSASHPGRLGGYTF.

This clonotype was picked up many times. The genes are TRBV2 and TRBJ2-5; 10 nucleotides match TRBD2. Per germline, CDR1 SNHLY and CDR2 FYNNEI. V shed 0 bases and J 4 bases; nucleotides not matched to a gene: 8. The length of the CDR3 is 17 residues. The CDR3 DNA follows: TGTGCCAGCAGTGAAGCGACGACTAGCGGGTCAAGAGAGACCCAGTACTTC. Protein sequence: CASSEATTSGSRETQYF.

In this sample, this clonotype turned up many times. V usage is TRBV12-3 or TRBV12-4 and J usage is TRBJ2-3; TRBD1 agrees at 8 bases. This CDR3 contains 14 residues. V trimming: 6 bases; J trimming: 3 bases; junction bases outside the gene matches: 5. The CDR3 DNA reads TGTGCCAGCAGGGGACAGGTGGGGACAGATACGCAGTATTTT. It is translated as CASRGQVGTDTQYF.

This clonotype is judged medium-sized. The CDR3 sequence is CASSRWAGNEKLFF. CDR3 sequence (DNA): TGCGCCAGCAGCCGCTGGGCGGGGAATGAAAAACTGTTTTTT. The V gene is TRBV4-1, the J gene TRBJ1-4; D remains ambiguous. Trimming took off 4 bases at V and 5 bases at J, with 11 bases between the two ends. This CDR3 is 14 amino acids long. Germline CDR1 is MGHRA and CDR2 is YSYEKL.

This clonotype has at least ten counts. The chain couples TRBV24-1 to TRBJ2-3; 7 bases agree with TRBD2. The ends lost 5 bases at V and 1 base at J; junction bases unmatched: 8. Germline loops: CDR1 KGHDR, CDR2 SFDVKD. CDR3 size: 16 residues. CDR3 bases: TGTGCCACCAGTGCGACCCGGGAGGAGGGCACAGATACGCAGTATTTT. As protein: CATSATREEGTDTQYF.

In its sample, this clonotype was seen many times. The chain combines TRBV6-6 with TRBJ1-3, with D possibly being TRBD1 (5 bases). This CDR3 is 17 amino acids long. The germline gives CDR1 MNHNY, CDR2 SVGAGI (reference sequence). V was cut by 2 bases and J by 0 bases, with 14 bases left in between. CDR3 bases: TGTGCCAGCAGTTACGTGAAAGGGACCCGCTCTGGAAACACCATATATTTT. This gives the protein CASSYVKGTRSGNTIYF.

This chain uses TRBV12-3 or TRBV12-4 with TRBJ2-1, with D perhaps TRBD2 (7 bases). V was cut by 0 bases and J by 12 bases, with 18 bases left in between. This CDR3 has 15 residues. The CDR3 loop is CASSLALRGRSGQFF. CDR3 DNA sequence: TGTGCCAGCAGTTTAGCGTTGCGGGGGCGTTCGGGGCAGTTCTTC.

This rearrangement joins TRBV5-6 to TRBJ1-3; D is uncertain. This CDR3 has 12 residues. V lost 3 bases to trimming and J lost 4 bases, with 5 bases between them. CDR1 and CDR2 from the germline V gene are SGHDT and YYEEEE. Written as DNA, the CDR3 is TGTGCCAGCAGCTCGGGGGGAAACACCATATATTTT. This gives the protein CASSSGGNTIYF.